The subject of this entry is one T cell receptor (beta chain). What it recognizes is unknown. These data are taken from a study of cytotoxic CD8 clonotypes in ibrutinib-treated CLL. On the study more broadly: Complete response was seen in 2 patients and partial in about 24; 12 progressed and roughly 15 stayed remitted after a median 68 months. Mean per-sample yields comprised 255,043 productive templates and tens of thousands of productive rearrangements.

Germline assignment: CDR1 SGHRS and CDR2 YFSETQ. V lost 2 bases, J lost 2 bases, and 9 bases stayed unmatched. The CDR3 extends over 17 amino acids. Repertoires were generated with immunoSEQ multiplex PCR, while TCRdb's copy carries only in-frame clones and drops some. This sample yields approximately 170,000 clones, of which over 75% are seen a single time; around 2.7% belongs to the top ten. The study's findings and limits: Clonality increased at ibrutinib response, then returned toward baseline at progression.

The sequence derives from a human donor with chronic lymphocytic leukemia. Material: PBMCs, obtained at disease progression, from a patient treated with ibrutinib. This chain uses TRBV5-1 with TRBJ2-7; the match to TRBD2 covers 11 bases. The DNA for the CDR3 is TGCGCCAGCAGCTTAATGTCCGGGACTAGCGGAGCCTACGAGCAGTACTTC. Its translation: CASSLMSGTSGAYEQYF.